These 20 T cell receptor delta chains originate from one sample sequenced in a study of gamma-delta T cells after stem cell transplantation. TCRdb re-identified clones in the RT-PCR reads via CATT. The table lists some 970 delta-chain clones, about an eighth of them singletons. Sequences were obtained from gamma-delta T cells. These receptors originate from a human donor. It is not recorded whose cells these are; they may come from a transplant donor.

The chain combines TRDV2 with TRDJ1, with a tentative D call TRDD3 (6 bases). The CDR3 loop spans 16 amino acids. The V and J ends lost 0 bases and 0 bases respectively, with 13 bases between them. Germline V CDR1 and CDR2: GEAIGNYY, EKD. The CDR3 DNA is TGTGCCTGTGACACCATGGGGGGTCCCTACACCGATAAACTCATCTTT. This sequence encodes CACDTMGGPYTDKLIF.

This clone ranks as large. This chain uses TRDV2 with TRDJ1, with D perhaps matching TRDD3 (5 bases). CDR1 is GEAIGNYY, CDR2 EKD, per germline. The CDR3 contains 14 residues. V dropped 1 base and J dropped 9 bases, with 17 bases sitting between them. CDR3 in DNA: TGTGCCTGTGACACAGGGGCCACTTTTGGGGAACTCATCTTT. It encodes CACDTGATFGELIF.

As to this clone: A much larger clone differs by one base, so this may be a read error. The V call is TRDV2, the J call TRDJ1, with TRDD3 identical over 9 bases. Germline V gene lookup returns CDR1 GEAIGNYY and CDR2 EKD. The V gene end was trimmed by 7 bases and the J gene end by 4 bases; junction bases not matched to a gene: 6. This CDR3 has 13 amino acids. CDR3 loop: CAWDLLGDDKLIF. Here the CDR3 DNA reads TGTGCCTGGGACCTACTGGGGGACGATAAACTCATCTTT.

This clone is termed medium-sized. In the same sample, other DNA sequences code for this CDR3. This rearrangement joins TRDV2 to TRDJ1; no reliable D call. CDR1 is GEAIGNYY, CDR2 EKD, per germline. Deletions cut 3 bases from V and 0 bases from J, with 19 bases between. The length of the CDR3 is 17 residues. The CDR3 loop reads CACDPLLGETYTDKLIF. CDR3 DNA: TGTGCCTGTGACCCTCTGTTGGGCGAAACGTACACCGATAAACTCATCTTT.

This clone has more than one count but fewer than ten. Just one base apart from a much larger clone, this may be a read error. This chain uses TRDV2 with TRDJ1; D is ambiguous. This CDR3 is 16 amino acids long. Trimming removed 3 bases at V and 1 base at J, with 17 bases between. The germline CDR1 and CDR2 sequences are GEAIGNYY and EKD. The CDR3 coding sequence is TGTGCCTGTGACGCCGTAGGGACTCCCCTCACCGATAAACTCATCTTT. Translation gives CACDAVGTPLTDKLIF.

Points on this clone: A much more abundant neighbour one base away suggests this may be a read error. This CDR3 is also generated by other DNA sequences in the sample. The chain is built from TRDV2 and TRDJ1; possibly TRDD3 for D (5 bases). Trimming took off 0 bases at V and 0 bases at J, with 37 bases between the two ends. CDR3 length: 24 residues. Germline lookup yields CDR1 GEAIGNYY and CDR2 EKD. The CDR3 region has the DNA TGTGCCTGTGACACCGTATCCCCACTTCGTACCGGGGGCCCGCGTGCGTCCCACACCGATAAACTCATCTTT. Translated, it gives CACDTVSPLRTGGPRASHTDKLIF.

This clone is medium-sized within its sample. The V and J genes are TRDV1 and TRDJ1, with D tentatively TRDD3 (6 bases). Germline V gene sequence: CDR1 TSWWSYY, CDR2 QGS. CDR3 size: 16 residues. V shed 2 bases and J shed 8 bases, with 21 bases lying between them. CDR3 nucleotides: TGTGCTCTTGGGGAAGTCCGCTCTGGGGATCCAGAAAAACTCATCTTT. This translates into CALGEVRSGDPEKLIF.

In its sample, this clone was seen once. A read error may account for a junction end that differs from germline. The chain employs TRDV1 and TRDJ1, with TRDD3 matching 11 bases. The length of the CDR3 is 26 residues. Germline values: CDR1 TSWWSYY, CDR2 QGS. CDR3 DNA sequence: TGTGCTCTTGGGCTAGACGAACCCGGTCCTCCAGAATTCTGGGGGATACCCGAAGATAACACCGATAAACCCATCTTT. Translating it yields CALGLDEPGPPEFWGIPEDNTDKPIF.

This clone was picked up a small number of times. This likely came from a read error, as a far larger clone is one base away. The CDR3 DNA sequence: TGTGCCTGTGTCCTACTGGGGGATGTGGCCGATAAACTCATCTTT. Translating gives CACVLLGDVADKLIF. The V gene is TRDV2, the J gene TRDJ1; 10 bases are a match to TRDD3. The CDR3 runs to 15 residues. The V segment lost 5 bases and the J segment 3 bases; nucleotides outside the gene matches: 8. Germline CDR1 and CDR2: GEAIGNYY and EKD.

This clone is large by share. The chain combines TRDV2 with TRDJ1; unclear D gene. The CDR3 contains 17 residues. CDR1 and CDR2 (germline): GEAIGNYY, EKD. Trimming removed 0 bases from V and 1 base from J, with 17 bases in between. CDR3: CACDTVTMAWTTDKLIF. The CDR3 region has the DNA TGTGCCTGTGACACCGTGACCATGGCGTGGACCACCGATAAACTCATCTTT.

This clone is judged medium-sized. In the same sample, other DNA sequences code for this CDR3. The rearrangement uses TRDV2 and TRDJ1; 12 bases agree with TRDD3. V trimming: 3 bases; J trimming: 0 bases; junction bases outside the gene matches: 19. From germline, CDR1 is GEAIGNYY and CDR2 EKD. The CDR3 has 21 amino acids. The CDR3 reads CACDRMILGDTFERYTDKLIF. The CDR3 coding sequence is TGTGCCTGTGACCGAATGATACTGGGGGATACCTTCGAGAGATACACCGATAAACTCATCTTT.

This clone is labeled as medium-sized. The chain uses TRDV2 and TRDJ1; tentatively, D is TRDD3 (5 bases). The CDR3 is made up of 18 amino acids. CDR1 is GEAIGNYY, CDR2 EKD, per germline. The ends were cut back, 1 base at V and 0 bases at J, with 20 bases in the middle. This CDR3 is CACDTLAGRGAYTDKLIF. The CDR3 nucleotides are TGTGCCTGTGACACTCTCGCGGGTAGGGGGGCTTACACCGATAAACTCATCTTT.

By share of the sample, this clone is medium-sized. This chain joins TRDV1 and TRDJ1; possibly TRDD2 for D (6 bases). Trimming stripped 3 bases from V and 1 base from J, with 18 bases between. The CDR3 runs 17 residues. Germline CDR1 and CDR2: TSWWSYY and QGS. CDR3 in amino acids: CALGDPCFLCFTDKLIF. The CDR3 DNA is TGTGCTCTTGGGGATCCGTGCTTCCTTTGCTTCACCGATAAACTCATCTTT.

The J gene is TRDJ1, the V gene TRDV2; 13 bases match TRDD3. The CDR3 length is 17 residues. J lost 2 bases, V lost 1 base, and 6 bases had no gene match. The germline gives CDR1 GEAIGNYY, CDR2 EKD. CDR3 region: CACDTLLGDTHTDKLIF. CDR3 coding DNA: TGTGCCTGTGACACTCTACTGGGGGATACGCATACCGATAAACTCATCTTT.

Judged by abundance, this clone is medium-sized. A far larger clone differs by one base, so this is likely a read error. This chain joins TRDV1 and TRDJ1, with D tentatively TRDD3 (5 bases). Trimming removed 6 bases at V and 7 bases at J, with 18 bases between. Germline-derived CDR1 and CDR2 are TSWWSYY and QGS. The CDR3 consists of 14 residues. DNA for the CDR3: TGTGCTCTTGGACGAGGGATCCCTCGCCTTAAACTCATCTTT. It yields the protein CALGRGIPRLKLIF.

Comments on this clone: A single base is all that separates this from a far larger clone, so a read error is likely. The CDR3 reads CALGELGTLPKPDWGPYTDKLIF. CDR3 DNA sequence: TGTGCTCTTGGGGAACTAGGGACTCTTCCTAAGCCTGACTGGGGCCCTTACACCGATAAACTCATCTTT. The chain has TRDV1 and TRDJ1; D may be TRDD2 or TRDD3 (7 bases each). The ends were cut back, 0 bases at V and 0 bases at J, with 32 bases in the middle. The CDR3 sequence is 23 residues long. The V gene's germline CDR1 is TSWWSYY and CDR2 QGS.

In its sample, this clone is medium-sized (0.01 to 0.1%). The gene calls are TRDV2 and TRDJ1, with a tentative D call TRDD3 (6 bases). Germline V gene data show CDR1 as GEAIGNYY and CDR2 as EKD. The V end was cut by 0 bases, the J end by 0 bases, with 10 bases between. This CDR3 comprises 15 residues. Here the CDR3 DNA reads TGTGCCTGTGACACCGTGGGGGCCGACACCGATAAACTCATCTTT. Its protein is CACDTVGADTDKLIF.

In this sample, this clone turned up once. The junction departs from germline at one end; a sequencing error may be responsible. The chain recombines TRDV2 with TRDJ1; the match to TRDD3 covers 9 bases. Germline loops: CDR1 GEAIGNYY, CDR2 EKD. The CDR3 extends over 19 amino acids. In DNA, the CDR3 is TGTGCCTATGACGGACTTGGTACTGGGGGACTCGGGGGCACCGATAAACTCATCTTT. Translating it yields CAYDGLGTGGLGGTDKLIF.

To note about this clone: A read error is the likely source, as a far larger clone sits one nucleotide away. J is TRDJ3 and V is TRDV2; 12 bases are shared with TRDD3. The trim removed 1 base at V and 2 bases at J, leaving 8 bases unmatched. CDR3 length: 20 residues. Germline CDR1 is GEAIGNYY and CDR2 is EKD. The CDR3, as DNA: TGTGCCTGTGACACTCCTAATACTGGGGGATACCCCTGGGACACCCGACAGATGTTTTTC. Protein: CACDTPNTGGYPWDTRQMFF.

Concerning this clone: One base separates it from a far larger clone, so it is likely a read error. V gene TRDV2 combines with J gene TRDJ1; 10 bases agree with TRDD3. CDR1 and CDR2 (germline): GEAIGNYY, EKD. The CDR3 is 15 amino acids. The trim removed 5 bases at V and 2 bases at J, leaving 7 bases unmatched. The CDR3 coding sequence is TGTGCCTGTGGCATCTGGGGGATAGCTACCGATAAACTCATCTTT. Amino acids: CACGIWGIATDKLIF.